This T cell receptor (beta chain) was retrieved from a study of blood T cells in healthy people across ages. Turning to the study itself: There was about one barcoded beta molecule captured by template switching per two T cells.

Turning to this clonotype: The junction and the germline gene differ at one end; a read error may be behind it.

The CDR3 loop spans 15 amino acids. From germline, CDR1 is MGHRA and CDR2 YSYEKL. Primers used in a second PCR of about 7 to 12 cycles were a sample-barcoded 5' primer and a J-beta primer mix. MiXCR was run by TCRdb on the 5' RACE reads, yielding one entry per CDR3 protein. The sample consists of approximately 2,000,000 distinct CDR3 sequences, 30% to 40% of them appearing once. Sample: blood. The chain recombines TRBV4-1 with TRBJ2-7; TRBD1 matches at 9 bases. This receptor was obtained from a human donor in good health. CDR3 in amino acids: CACSQDDRGGREQYF. DNA of the CDR3: TGCGCCTGCAGCCAGGACGACAGGGGGGGTCGGGAGCAGTACTTC.